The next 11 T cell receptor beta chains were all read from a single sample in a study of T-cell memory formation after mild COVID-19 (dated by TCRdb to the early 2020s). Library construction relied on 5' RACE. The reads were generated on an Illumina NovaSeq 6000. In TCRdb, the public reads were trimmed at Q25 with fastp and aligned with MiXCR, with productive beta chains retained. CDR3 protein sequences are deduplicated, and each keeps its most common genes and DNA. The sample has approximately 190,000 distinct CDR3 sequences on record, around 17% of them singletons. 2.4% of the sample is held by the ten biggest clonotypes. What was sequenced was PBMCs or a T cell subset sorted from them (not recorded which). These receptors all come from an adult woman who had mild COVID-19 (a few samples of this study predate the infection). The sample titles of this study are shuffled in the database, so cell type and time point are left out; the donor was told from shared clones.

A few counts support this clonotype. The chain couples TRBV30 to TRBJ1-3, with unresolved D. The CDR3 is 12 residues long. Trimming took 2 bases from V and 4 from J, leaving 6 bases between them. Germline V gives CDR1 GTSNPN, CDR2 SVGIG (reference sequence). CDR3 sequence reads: CAWSRQGNTIYF. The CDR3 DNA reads TGTGCCTGGAGTAGGCAGGGAAACACCATATATTTT.

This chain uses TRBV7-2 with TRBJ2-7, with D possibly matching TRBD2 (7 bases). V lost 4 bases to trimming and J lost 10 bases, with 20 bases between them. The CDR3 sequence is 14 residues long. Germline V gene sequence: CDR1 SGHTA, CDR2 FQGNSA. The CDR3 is CASSWDTGLRGQYF. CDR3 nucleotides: TGTGCCAGCAGCTGGGACACGGGACTAAGAGGACAGTACTTC.

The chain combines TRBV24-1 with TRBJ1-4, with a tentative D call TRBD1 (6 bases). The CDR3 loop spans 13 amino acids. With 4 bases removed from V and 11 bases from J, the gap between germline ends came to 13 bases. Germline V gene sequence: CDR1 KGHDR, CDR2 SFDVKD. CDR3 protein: CATSDPTGWKLFF. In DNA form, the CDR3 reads TGTGCCACCAGTGACCCAACAGGGTGGAAACTGTTTTTT.

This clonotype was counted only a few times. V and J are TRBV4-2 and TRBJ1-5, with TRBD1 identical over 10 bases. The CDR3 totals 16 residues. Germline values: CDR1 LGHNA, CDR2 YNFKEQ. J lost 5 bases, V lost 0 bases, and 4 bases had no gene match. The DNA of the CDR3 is TGTGCCAGCAGCCAAGATAGGGACAGGGGATATCAGCCCCAGCATTTT. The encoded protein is CASSQDRDRGYQPQHF.

As DNA, the CDR3 is TGCAGCGTTGTTCCCTGGGGCGGGAGGCCCGACGAGCAGTACTTC. It yields the protein CSVVPWGGRPDEQYF. The chain is built from TRBV29-1 and TRBJ2-7; 8 bases agree with TRBD2. CDR3 size: 15 residues. J gave up 5 bases and V 4 bases, and 13 bases lay outside the gene matches. From germline, CDR1 is SQVTM and CDR2 ANQGSEA.

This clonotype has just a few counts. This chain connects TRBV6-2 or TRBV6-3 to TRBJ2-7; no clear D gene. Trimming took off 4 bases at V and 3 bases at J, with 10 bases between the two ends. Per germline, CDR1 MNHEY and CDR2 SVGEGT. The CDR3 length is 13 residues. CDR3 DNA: TGTGCCAGCAGTTCCAGGACCTACTACGAGCAGTACTTC. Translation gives CASSSRTYYEQYF.

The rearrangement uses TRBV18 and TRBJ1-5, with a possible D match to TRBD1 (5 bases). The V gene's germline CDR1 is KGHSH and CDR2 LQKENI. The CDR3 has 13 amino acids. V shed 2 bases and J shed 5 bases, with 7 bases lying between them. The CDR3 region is CASSPDRDQPQHF. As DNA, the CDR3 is TGTGCCAGCTCACCAGACAGAGATCAGCCCCAGCATTTT.

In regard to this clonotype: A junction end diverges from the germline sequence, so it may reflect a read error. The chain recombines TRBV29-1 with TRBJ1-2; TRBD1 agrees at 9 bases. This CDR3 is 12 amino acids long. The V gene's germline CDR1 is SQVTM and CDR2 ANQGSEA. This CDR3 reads CSVDTGTGLYAF. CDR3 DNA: TGCAGCGTTGACACCGGGACAGGGCTGTATGCCTTC.

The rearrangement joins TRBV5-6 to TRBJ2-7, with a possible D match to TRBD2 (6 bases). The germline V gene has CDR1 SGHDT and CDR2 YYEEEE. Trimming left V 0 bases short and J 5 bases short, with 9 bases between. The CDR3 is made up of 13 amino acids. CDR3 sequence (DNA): TGTGCCAGCAGCTTGGGAGGGGAGGACGAGCAGTACTTC. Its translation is CASSLGGEDEQYF. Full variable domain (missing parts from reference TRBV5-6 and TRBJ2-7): DAGVTQSPTHLIKTRGQQVTLRCSPKSGHDTVSWYQQALGQGPQFIFQYYEEEERQRGNFPDRFSGHQFPNYSSELNVNALLLGDSALYLCASSLGGEDEQYFGPGTRLTVT.

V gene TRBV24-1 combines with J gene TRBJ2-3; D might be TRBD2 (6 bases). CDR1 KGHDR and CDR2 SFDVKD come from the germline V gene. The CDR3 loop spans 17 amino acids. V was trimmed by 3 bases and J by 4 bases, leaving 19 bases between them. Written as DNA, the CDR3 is TGTGCCACCAGTGATGGCGGGAACCCGAAAGGCCCAGATACGCAGTATTTT. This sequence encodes CATSDGGNPKGPDTQYF.

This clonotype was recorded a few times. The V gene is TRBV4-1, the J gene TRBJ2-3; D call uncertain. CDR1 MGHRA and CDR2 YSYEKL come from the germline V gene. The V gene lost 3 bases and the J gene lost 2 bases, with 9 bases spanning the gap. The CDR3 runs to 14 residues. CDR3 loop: CASSHYTPTDTQYF. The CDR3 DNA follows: TGCGCCAGCAGCCATTACACTCCCACAGATACGCAGTATTTT.